The 21 T cell receptor beta chains presented below share a single source sample, sequenced in a study of blood T cells in healthy people across ages. Alongside a J-beta primer mix, a sample-barcoded 5' primer served in a second PCR lasting roughly 7 to 11 cycles. TCRdb used MiXCR to reprocess the 5' RACE reads, holding one entry per CDR3 protein. Of around 990,000 distinct CDR3 sequences in the sample, approximately 25% are singletons; the top ten hold approximately 0.79%. A further study also used this sample, focusing on T cells of mothers and their children.

The specimen was blood. The receptors here all came from a girl aged 2-10 years in good health.

The V and J genes are TRBV6-5 and TRBJ1-2, with D unresolved. Deletions cut 6 bases from V and 8 bases from J, with 19 bases between. The CDR3 totals 14 residues. From germline, CDR1 is MNHEY and CDR2 SVGAGI. The CDR3: CASSPTLLLGGYTF. In DNA form, the CDR3 reads TGTGCCAGCAGCCCGACACTACTCCTGGGGGGCTACACCTTC.

This sequence joins TRBV7-9 and TRBJ2-4; the match to TRBD1 covers 10 bases. The J segment lost 1 base and the V segment lost 5 bases, leaving 8 bases of the junction unmatched. CDR1 and CDR2 (germline): SEHNR, FQNEAQ (reference sequence). The CDR3 spans 17 residues. The DNA of the CDR3 is TGTGCCAGCAGCGACAGCCCGGGACAGGGGGCCAAAAACATTCAGTACTTC. The encoded protein is CASSDSPGQGAKNIQYF.

This clonotype occurred a few times. The junction and the germline gene differ at one end; a read error may be behind it. The chain is built from TRBV5-6 and TRBJ1-1, with D possibly TRBD1 on 5 matching bases. Germline CDR1 SGHDT, CDR2 YYEEEE. The CDR3 is 15 residues long. Here the CDR3 reads CASSLATGLKTEALF. CDR3 nucleotides: TGTGCCAGCAGCTTGGCCACGGGACTAAAGACTGAAGCTCTCTTT.

This clonotype was seen more than once but under ten times. The J gene is TRBJ2-2, the V gene TRBV9; 8 nucleotides align to TRBD2. Germline V gene data show CDR1 as SGDLS and CDR2 as YYNGEE. V lost 3 bases and J lost 0; bases outside the gene matches: 4. This CDR3 contains 16 residues. CDR3 sequence (DNA): TGTGCCAGCAGCGCAAATAGCGGGACGAACACCGGGGAGCTGTTTTTT. Encoded protein: CASSANSGTNTGELFF.

This chain links TRBV11-2 with TRBJ2-5; 13 positions match TRBD2. Germline CDR1 SGHAT, CDR2 FQNNGV. This CDR3 spans 16 amino acids. The junction had 10 bases not matched to a gene; V was cut back by 6 bases and J by 6 bases. CDR3: CASSPGTSGVGKTQYF. Here the CDR3 DNA reads TGTGCCAGCAGTCCCGGGACTAGCGGGGTTGGAAAGACCCAGTACTTC.

This clonotype was counted only a few times. The chain is built from TRBV19 and TRBJ1-2; 8 bases line up with TRBD1. The germline gives CDR1 LNHDA, CDR2 SQIVND (reference sequence). This CDR3 contains 14 residues. V lost 4 bases and J lost 6; bases outside the gene matches: 7. The CDR3 loop reads CASSTGGHENGYTF. The CDR3 coding sequence is TGTGCCAGTAGTACAGGGGGCCATGAGAATGGCTACACCTTC. The variable domain in full, with the rest retrieved from reference TRBV19 and TRBJ1-2, is DGGITQSPKYLFRKEGQNVTLSCEQNLNHDAMYWYRQDPGQGLRLIYYSQIVNDFQKGDIAEGYSVSREKKESFPLTVTSAQKNPTAFYLCASSTGGHENGYTFGSGTRLTVV.

This chain uses TRBV10-2 with TRBJ2-5, with D perhaps matching TRBD2 (6 bases). The germline V gene has CDR1 WSHSY and CDR2 SAAADI. The V end was cut by 3 bases, the J end by 5 bases, with 22 bases between. The CDR3 runs 17 residues. The CDR3 DNA reads as TGCGCCAGCAGTGAACGCGGGGTTCCAACTCCGACGGAGACCCAGTACTTC. Translated, it gives CASSERGVPTPTETQYF.

The chain links TRBV6-5 to TRBJ1-6; possibly TRBD1 for D (5 bases). Trimming removed 4 bases from V and 9 bases from J, with 19 bases in between. Germline CDR1 MNHEY, CDR2 SVGAGI. The CDR3 runs 16 residues. The CDR3 loop reads CASSSHGREAGSPLHF. The CDR3 DNA follows: TGTGCCAGCAGTTCACACGGCAGGGAAGCGGGTTCACCCCTCCACTTT.

The chain uses TRBV6-5 and TRBJ2-5; D not resolved. Trimming removed 0 bases at V and 1 base at J, with 18 bases between. This CDR3 has 18 amino acids. Germline values: CDR1 MNHEY, CDR2 SVGAGI. The DNA of the CDR3 is TGTGCCAGCAGTTACTCGTCGTCGGGCCCTGGCGTCCAAGAGACCCAGTACTTC. It is translated as CASSYSSSGPGVQETQYF.

The gene calls are TRBV5-6 and TRBJ2-1, with TRBD1 matching 7 bases. Germline V lookup: CDR1 SGHDT, CDR2 YYEEEE. The CDR3 is made up of 15 amino acids. The V gene end was trimmed by 3 bases and the J gene end by 4 bases; junction bases not matched to a gene: 7. The CDR3 bases are TGTGCCAGCAGCTCCGGGACAGCGCGATACAATGAGCAGTTCTTC. Its translation: CASSSGTARYNEQFF.

Only a few counts were recorded for this clonotype. The chain couples TRBV12-3 or TRBV12-4 to TRBJ1-3; D unresolved. V was clipped by 2 bases and J by 9 bases, with 8 bases between them. There are 12 residues in the CDR3. Here the CDR3 reads CASSLLAGTIYF. The CDR3 nucleotides are TGTGCCAGCAGTTTACTCGCAGGCACCATATATTTT.

This clonotype was picked up a small number of times. The chain uses TRBV5-1 and TRBJ2-5; 15 bases agree with TRBD2. Trimming cost V 4 bases and J 5 bases; bases outside gene matches: 15. Looked up from germline, CDR1 is SGHRS and CDR2 is YFSETQ. The CDR3 is 19 residues long. The DNA of the CDR3 is TGCGCCAGCAGCCCAAGGACTAGCGGGAGGGATCCTCCTCTGGAGACCCAGTACTTC. Protein: CASSPRTSGRDPPLETQYF. Supplemented by reference TRBV5-1 and TRBJ2-5, the full variable domain reads KAGVTQTPRYLIKTRGQQVTLSCSPISGHRSVSWYQQTPGQGLQFLFEYFSETQRNKGNFPGRFSGRQFSNSRSEMNVSTLELGDSALYLCASSPRTSGRDPPLETQYFGPGTRLLVL.

The rearrangement links TRBV20-1 to TRBJ2-7; possibly TRBD1 for D (6 bases). V was cut by 2 bases and J by 3 bases, with 14 bases left in between. The germline V gene has CDR1 DFQATT and CDR2 SNEGSKA (reference sequence). The CDR3 is 14 residues long. The CDR3 reads CSARSQGPLYEQYF. CDR3 sequence (DNA): TGCAGTGCTAGATCGCAGGGGCCCCTCTACGAGCAGTACTTC.

This clonotype was seen a handful of times. The V call is TRBV28, the J call TRBJ2-7, with 10 bases lining up with TRBD1. Germline assignment: CDR1 MDHEN and CDR2 SYDVKM. Germline trimming cut 6 bases from V and 1 base from J; bases unmatched to any gene: 6. The CDR3 is 15 amino acids. The CDR3 loop is CASRYPGQGSYEQYF. In DNA, the CDR3 is TGTGCCAGCAGATACCCGGGACAGGGGTCCTACGAGCAGTACTTC.

The genes are TRBV7-8 and TRBJ1-2, with a possible D match to TRBD1 (5 bases). V was pared by 1 base and J by 4 bases, with 13 bases between. The germline V gene has CDR1 SGHVS and CDR2 FQNEAQ. CDR3 length: 15 amino acids. The DNA of the CDR3 is TGTGCCAGCAGCTTAGTGGGGGAGTATCGCTATGGCTACACCTTC. Its translation: CASSLVGEYRYGYTF.

This clonotype was counted between two and nine times. This sequence joins TRBV10-1 and TRBJ2-2; 7 bases match TRBD2. V gave up 4 bases and J gave up 7 bases; unmatched junction bases: 3. The germline V gene encodes CDR1 WNHNN and CDR2 SYGVQD (reference sequence). The length of the CDR3 is 13 residues. The CDR3: CASSGTSIGELFF. The CDR3 region has the DNA TGCGCCAGCAGTGGGACTAGTATCGGGGAGCTGTTTTTT.

This clonotype has only a few counts. This rearrangement joins TRBV7-2 to TRBJ2-2; D is possibly TRBD2 (6 bases). Germline V gene sequence: CDR1 SGHTA, CDR2 FQGNSA. The CDR3 covers 16 residues. Trimming took off 3 bases at V and 4 bases at J, with 15 bases between the two ends. The CDR3 spells CASSFLSGVGTGELFF. The CDR3 nucleotides read TGTGCCAGCAGCTTCCTGTCGGGGGTTGGCACCGGGGAGCTGTTTTTT.

The V gene is TRBV4-2, the J gene TRBJ2-5; D gene uncertain. V was pared by 1 base and J by 3 bases, with 9 bases between. This CDR3 region has 14 residues. Germline V lookup: CDR1 LGHNA, CDR2 YNFKEQ. The CDR3 here is CASSQVPEEETQYF. CDR3 DNA sequence: TGTGCCAGCAGCCAAGTCCCTGAGGAAGAGACCCAGTACTTC.

The genes are TRBV20-1 and TRBJ1-5; D unclear. This CDR3 spans 15 amino acids. CDR1 and CDR2 from the germline V gene are DFQATT and SNEGSKA (reference sequence). V lost 4 bases and J 0 bases, leaving 13 bases between the germline ends. In DNA form, the CDR3 reads TGCAGTGCTAAGGACGGGTCAAATAGCAATCAGCCCCAGCATTTT. It yields the protein CSAKDGSNSNQPQHF.

The sample holds a few counts of this clonotype. V gene TRBV12-3 or TRBV12-4 combines with J gene TRBJ1-4; D might be TRBD1 (6 bases). The CDR3 spans 14 residues. Trimming removed 7 bases from V and 8 bases from J, with 17 bases in between. For the CDR3, the DNA is TGTGCCAGCACCTCCAGACAGGCGGGAGAAAAACTGTTTTTT. This gives the protein CASTSRQAGEKLFF.

V gene TRBV6-6 combines with J gene TRBJ1-1; D not certain. Germline-derived CDR1 and CDR2 are MNHNY and SVGAGI (reference sequence). CDR3 length: 12 amino acids. V was cut by 3 bases and J by 6 bases, with 8 bases left in between. The CDR3 sequence is CASSYTGPEAFF. CDR3 DNA: TGTGCCAGCAGTTATACTGGACCTGAAGCTTTCTTT.